This TCR beta chain was recovered during a study of blood T cells in healthy people across ages. Germline V CDR1 and CDR2: MRHNA, SNTAGT. Trimming took 2 bases from V and 8 from J; bases not matched to a gene: 14. The CDR3 runs 17 residues. Donors ranged from roughly 6 to 90 years old and were healthy Caucasians in Russia. PCR was performed a second time for roughly 7 to 11 cycles using a sample-barcoded 5' primer and a J-beta primer mix. MiXCR, applied by TCRdb to the 5' RACE reads, yields one record per CDR3 protein. The data show roughly 800,000 distinct CDR3 sequences, roughly 25% seen once. This sample also belongs to another study, concerning T cells of mothers and their children. That report notes: Thymic selection molds TCR recombination output in a comparable way in related and unrelated pairs. Normalized overlap was always slightly, never significantly, higher in related than unrelated mother-child pairs. The authors found no persistent microchimeric T cell clones.

This chain connects TRBV6-4 to TRBJ2-1; 8 nucleotides match TRBD1. This TCR was sampled from a boy under 18 in good health. Source material: blood. The chain's CDR3 is CASSDTARGRVSDEQFF. In nucleotides, the CDR3 is TGTGCCAGCAGTGACACGGCCAGGGGGCGAGTTTCCGATGAGCAGTTCTTC.